This T cell receptor (beta chain) was captured by sequencing in a study of cytomegalovirus exposure and HLA in healthy donors. The study, taken as a whole, reports: Rarity held for most TCR sequences, but there were some public TCRs that occurred in many donors.

With respect to this clone: The target antigen is unknown.

The PCR made use of 60 Vbeta and 13 Jbeta primers. Sequencing used immunoSEQ multiplex PCR; TCRdb keeps in-frame clones, though not all of them. The data hold over 150,000 clones, with about 84% observed a single time. The CDR3 totals 15 residues. The germline V gene has CDR1 SGHRS and CDR2 YFSETQ. Losses at the gene ends were 4 bases for V and 0 bases for J; bases not matched to a gene: 3. The chain couples TRBV5-1 to TRBJ1-4; TRBD1 agrees at 7 bases. The sample was PBMCs. The TCR was taken from a man aged 18 to 30 in good health and CMV-seronegative. CDR3 loop: CASSLQGATNEKLFF. In DNA form, the CDR3 reads TGCGCCAGCAGCCTCCAGGGGGCAACTAATGAAAAACTGTTTTTT.